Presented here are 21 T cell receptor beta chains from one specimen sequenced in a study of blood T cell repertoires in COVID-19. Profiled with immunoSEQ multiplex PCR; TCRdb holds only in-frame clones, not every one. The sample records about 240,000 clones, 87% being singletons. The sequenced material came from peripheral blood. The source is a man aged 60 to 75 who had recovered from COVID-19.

The CDR3 sequence: CASSLGEAGANVLTF. In nucleotides, the CDR3 is TGTGCCAGCAGCTTAGGAGAGGCTGGGGCCAACGTCCTGACTTTC. The chain recombines TRBV7-9 with TRBJ2-6; no firm D call. This CDR3 has 15 amino acids. Trimming removed 1 base at V and 2 bases at J, with 6 bases between. Germline V gene sequence: CDR1 SEHNR, CDR2 FQNEAQ (reference sequence).

Written as DNA, the CDR3 is TGTGCCAGTAGTATAGAAGGGGCGGACACCAGGGGCGGGGAGCTGTTTTTT. As protein: CASSIEGADTRGGELFF. The V gene is TRBV19, the J gene TRBJ2-2; weak D call: TRBD1 (6 bases). V lost 0 bases and J 7 bases, leaving 18 bases between the germline ends. Germline V gene lookup returns CDR1 LNHDA and CDR2 SQIVND (reference sequence). The CDR3 is made up of 17 amino acids.

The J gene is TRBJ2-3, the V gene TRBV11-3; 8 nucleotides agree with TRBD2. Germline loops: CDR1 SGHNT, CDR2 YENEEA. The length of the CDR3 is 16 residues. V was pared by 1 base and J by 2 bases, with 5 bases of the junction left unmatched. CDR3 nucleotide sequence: TGTGCCAGCAGCTTAGGTCGGGGGGGGCCCACAGATACGCAGTATTTT. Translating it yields CASSLGRGGPTDTQYF.

CDR3 sequence: CASSFTSNEQYF. CDR3 nucleotide sequence: TGTGCCAGCAGCTTTACTTCCAACGAGCAGTACTTC. The rearrangement joins TRBV11-2 to TRBJ2-7; D is undetermined. The V end lost 3 bases, the J end lost 5 bases, and 8 bases lay between the germline ends. The CDR3 length is 12 residues. The germline gives CDR1 SGHAT, CDR2 FQNNGV.

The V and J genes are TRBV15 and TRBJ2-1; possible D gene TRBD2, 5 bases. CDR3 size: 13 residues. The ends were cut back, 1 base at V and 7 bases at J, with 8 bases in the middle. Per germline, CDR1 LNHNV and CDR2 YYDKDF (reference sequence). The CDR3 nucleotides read TGTGCCACCAGCAGAGCATCGGGGAATGAGCAGTTCTTC. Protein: CATSRASGNEQFF.

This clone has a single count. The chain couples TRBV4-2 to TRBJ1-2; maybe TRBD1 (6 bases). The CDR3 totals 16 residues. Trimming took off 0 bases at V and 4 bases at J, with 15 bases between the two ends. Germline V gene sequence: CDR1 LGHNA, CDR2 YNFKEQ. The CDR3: CASSQDRSGGSYGYTF. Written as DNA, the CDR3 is TGTGCCAGCAGCCAAGATAGGAGCGGGGGCAGCTATGGCTACACCTTC.

This chain's CDR3 is CASRMGPSEQYF. The CDR3 DNA reads TGCGCCAGCAGGATGGGCCCAAGCGAGCAGTACTTC. This chain links TRBV5-1 with TRBJ2-7; D is unclear. Per the germline V gene, CDR1 is SGHRS and CDR2 is YFSETQ. The CDR3 runs 12 residues. Deletions cut 5 bases from V and 6 bases from J, with 12 bases between. Full variable domain (missing parts from reference TRBV5-1 and TRBJ2-7): KAGVTQTPRYLIKTRGQQVTLSCSPISGHRSVSWYQQTPGQGLQFLFEYFSETQRNKGNFPGRFSGRQFSNSRSEMNVSTLELGDSALYLCASRMGPSEQYFGPGTRLTVT.

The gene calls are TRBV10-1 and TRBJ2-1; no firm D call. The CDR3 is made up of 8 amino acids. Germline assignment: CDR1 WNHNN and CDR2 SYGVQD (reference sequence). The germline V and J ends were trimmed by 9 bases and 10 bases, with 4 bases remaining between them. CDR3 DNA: TGCGCCAGAGCCGAGCAGTTCTTC. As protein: CARAEQFF.

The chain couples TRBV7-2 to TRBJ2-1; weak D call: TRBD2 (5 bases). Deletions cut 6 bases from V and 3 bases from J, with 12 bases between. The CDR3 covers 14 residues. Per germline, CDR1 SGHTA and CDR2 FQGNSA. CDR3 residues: CASRPQAGYNEQFF. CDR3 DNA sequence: TGTGCCAGCAGACCCCAGGCGGGCTACAATGAGCAGTTCTTC.

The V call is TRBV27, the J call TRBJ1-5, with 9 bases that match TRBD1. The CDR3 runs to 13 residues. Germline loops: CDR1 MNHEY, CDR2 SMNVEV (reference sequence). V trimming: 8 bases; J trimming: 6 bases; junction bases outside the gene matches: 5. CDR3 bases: TGTGCCAGCCGACAGGGGGATGCTCAGCCCCAGCATTTT. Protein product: CASRQGDAQPQHF.

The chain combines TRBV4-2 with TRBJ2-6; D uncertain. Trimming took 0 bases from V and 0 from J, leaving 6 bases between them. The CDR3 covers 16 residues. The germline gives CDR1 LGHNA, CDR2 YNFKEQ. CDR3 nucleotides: TGTGCCAGCAGCCAAGAACAGAGCTCTGGGGCCAACGTCCTGACTTTC. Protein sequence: CASSQEQSSGANVLTF.

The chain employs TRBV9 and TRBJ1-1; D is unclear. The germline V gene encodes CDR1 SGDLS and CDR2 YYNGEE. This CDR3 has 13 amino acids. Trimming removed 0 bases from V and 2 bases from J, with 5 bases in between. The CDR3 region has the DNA TGTGCCAGCAGCGTAGCAACAAACACTGAAGCTTTCTTT. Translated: CASSVATNTEAFF.

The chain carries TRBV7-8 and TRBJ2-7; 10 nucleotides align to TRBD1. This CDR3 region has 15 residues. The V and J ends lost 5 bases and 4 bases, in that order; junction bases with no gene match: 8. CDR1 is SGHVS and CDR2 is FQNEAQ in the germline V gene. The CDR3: CASSRVPGQGYEQYV. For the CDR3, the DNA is TGTGCCAGCAGCCGAGTCCCGGGACAGGGGTACGAGCAGTACGTC.

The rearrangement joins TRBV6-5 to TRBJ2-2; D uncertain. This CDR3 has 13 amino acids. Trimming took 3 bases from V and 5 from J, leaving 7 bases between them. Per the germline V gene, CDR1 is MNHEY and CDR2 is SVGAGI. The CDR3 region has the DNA TGTGCCAGCAGTTATGACGGGACCGGGGAGCTGTTTTTT. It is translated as CASSYDGTGELFF.

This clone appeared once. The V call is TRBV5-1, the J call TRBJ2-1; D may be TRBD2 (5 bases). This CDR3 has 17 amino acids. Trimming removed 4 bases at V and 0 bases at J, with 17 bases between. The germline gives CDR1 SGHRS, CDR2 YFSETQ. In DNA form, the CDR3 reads TGCGCCAGCAGCAGGAACCCCACTAGTTTCTCCTACAATGAGCAGTTCTTC. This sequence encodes CASSRNPTSFSYNEQFF.

The CDR3 here is CASSFSGTSGGTQYF. The CDR3 DNA sequence: TGTGCCAGCAGCTTCTCCGGGACTAGCGGGGGGACCCAGTACTTC. This chain connects TRBV2 to TRBJ2-5, with 14 bases fitting TRBD2. Germline loops: CDR1 SNHLY, CDR2 FYNNEI. The CDR3 runs 15 residues. J gave up 7 bases and V 6 bases, and 7 bases lay outside the gene matches.

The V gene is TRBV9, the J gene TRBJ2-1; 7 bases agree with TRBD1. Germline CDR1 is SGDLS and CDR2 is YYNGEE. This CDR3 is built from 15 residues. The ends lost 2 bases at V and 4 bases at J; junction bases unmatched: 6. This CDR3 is CASSVAGTAYNEQFF. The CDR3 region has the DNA TGTGCCAGCAGCGTGGCCGGGACAGCGTACAATGAGCAGTTCTTC.

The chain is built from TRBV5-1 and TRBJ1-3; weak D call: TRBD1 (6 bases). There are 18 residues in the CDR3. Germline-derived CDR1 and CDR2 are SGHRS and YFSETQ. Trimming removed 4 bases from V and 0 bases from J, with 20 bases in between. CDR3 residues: CASSPEPDRPFSGNTIYF. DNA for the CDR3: TGCGCCAGCAGCCCTGAGCCGGACAGACCATTCTCTGGAAACACCATATATTTT.

This chain's CDR3 is CATSRDVGSGYNEQFF. The DNA of the CDR3 is TGTGCCACCAGCAGAGATGTAGGGTCAGGGTACAATGAGCAGTTCTTC. The gene calls are TRBV15 and TRBJ2-1; a weak D match, TRBD1 (5 bases). Deletions cut 0 bases from V and 4 bases from J, with 13 bases between. This CDR3 has 16 residues. Germline V lookup: CDR1 LNHNV, CDR2 YYDKDF (reference sequence).

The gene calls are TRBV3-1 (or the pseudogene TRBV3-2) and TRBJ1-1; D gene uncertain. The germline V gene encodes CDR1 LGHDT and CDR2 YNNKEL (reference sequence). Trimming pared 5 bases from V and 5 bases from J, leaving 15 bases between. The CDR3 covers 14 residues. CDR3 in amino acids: CASSWRASGTEAFF. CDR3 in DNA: TGTGCCAGCAGCTGGAGGGCCTCGGGGACTGAAGCTTTCTTT.

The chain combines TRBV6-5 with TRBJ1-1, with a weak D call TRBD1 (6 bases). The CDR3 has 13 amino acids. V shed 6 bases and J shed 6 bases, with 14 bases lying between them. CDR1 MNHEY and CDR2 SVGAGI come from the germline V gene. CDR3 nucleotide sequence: TGTGCCAGCAGCGCCCAGGGGAAGGCTGAAGCTTTCTTT. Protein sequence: CASSAQGKAEAFF.